These T cell receptor beta chains were read from a single sample in a study of molecular identifiers for immune sequencing clone quantification. TCRdb re-analysed the PCR reads in MiXCR, keeping a single row per CDR3 protein. The sample consists of fewer than 45,000 distinct CDR3 sequences, about a fifth of them appearing once. Sequencing was carried out using naive CD8+ T cells from blood, with Jurkat cell RNA spiked in. The receptor source for this set is a human donor in good health. Some libraries in this study had Jurkat cell RNA spiked in. CDR3s include the opening cysteine and the closing phenylalanine or tryptophan. D genes are given only for firm matches. Part of the rows lack a size; the others show once, few, many or a class for expanded clones.

TRBD2 | many | TRBJ2-3 | TRBV12-3/TRBV12-4 | CASSPQAGTSGGTDTQYF | TGTGCCAGCAGTCCCCAGGCGGGGACTAGCGGGGGCACAGATACGCAGTATTTT
- | many | TRBJ2-7 | TRBV20-1 | CSARGGTGLISSYEQYF | TGCAGTGCTAGAGGGGGAACGGGATTAATAAGCTCCTACGAGCAGTACTTC
- | many | TRBJ1-1 | TRBV23-1 | CASTPGGRGTEAFF | TGCGCCAGCACGCCAGGAGGGAGAGGCACTGAAGCTTTCTTT
- | many | TRBJ1-2 | TRBV7-9 | CASSYENSYTF | TGTGCCAGCAGTTACGAAAATAGCTACACCTTC
- | - | TRBJ1-1 | TRBV3-1 | CASSPSPSSSSEAFF | TGTGCCAGCAGCCCTAGCCCCTCCTCGTCGAGTGAAGCTTTCTTT
- | many | TRBJ2-5 | TRBV20-1 | CSARVPGQETQYF | TGCAGTGCTAGAGTACCGGGGCAAGAGACCCAGTACTTC
- | - | TRBJ2-7 | TRBV5-1 | CASSSFEQTCEQYF | TGCGCCAGCAGCTCTTTCGAGCAGACCTGCGAGCAGTACTTC
TRBD1 | many | TRBJ2-7 | TRBV4-3 | CASSLDRVHEQYF | TGCGCCAGCAGCCTGGACAGGGTACACGAGCAGTACTTC
- | many | TRBJ2-7 | TRBV28 | CASSSWTEPAYEQYF | TGTGCCAGCAGTTCCTGGACAGAGCCAGCCTACGAGCAGTACTTC
TRBD1 | - | TRBJ1-1 | TRBV7-6 | CASSNTGQLNTEAFF | TGTGCCAGCAGCAATACGGGACAGTTAAACACTGAAGCTTTCTTT
TRBD1 | - | TRBJ2-7 | TRBV4-3 | CASSQVMTGHYEQYF | TGCGCCAGCAGCCAAGTTATGACAGGGCACTACGAGCAGTACTTC
TRBD2 | few | TRBJ2-7 | TRBV4-1 | CASSPGAGRPYEQYF | TGCGCCAGCAGCCCGGGAGCGGGGAGGCCGTACGAGCAGTACTTC
- | few | TRBJ2-7 | TRBV4-3 | CASSQDRMDSYEQYF | TGCGCCAGCAGCCAAGATAGGATGGATTCCTACGAGCAGTACTTC
- | many | TRBJ2-3 | TRBV5-6 | CASSLGALTDTQYF | TGTGCCAGCAGCTTGGGGGCCCTCACAGATACGCAGTATTTT
TRBD1 | many | TRBJ2-6 | TRBV11-2 | CASSPTPGQDPEWSGANVLTF | TGTGCCAGCAGCCCTACTCCGGGACAGGATCCCGAATGGTCTGGGGCCAACGTCCTGACTTTC
TRBD2 | - | TRBJ2-1 | TRBV5-5 | CASSLRGVAGGSYNEQFF | TGTGCCAGCAGCCTTCGGGGGGTAGCGGGAGGGTCCTACAATGAGCAGTTCTTC
- | many | TRBJ2-5 | TRBV6-2/TRBV6-3 | CASSPLEETQYF | TGTGCCAGCAGTCCCCTAGAAGAGACCCAGTACTTC
- | many | TRBJ2-7 | TRBV7-9 | CASSLENSYEQYF | TGTGCCAGCAGCTTGGAGAACTCCTACGAGCAGTACTTC
- | many | TRBJ2-4 | TRBV11-2 | CASSSSTGLAKNIQYF | TGTGCCAGCAGCTCCTCGACGGGGCTAGCCAAAAACATTCAGTACTTC
TRBD2 | few | TRBJ2-1 | TRBV4-1 | CASSQGGTYNKQFF | TGCGCCAGCAGCCAGGGGGGGACCTACAATAAGCAGTTCTTC
- | medium-sized | TRBJ2-1 | TRBV4-2 | CASSHSPGPNEQFF | TGTGCCAGCAGCCATTCCCCGGGCCCGAATGAGCAGTTCTTC
TRBD2 | many | TRBJ2-5 | TRBV4-3 | CASSQDPGLAGHSETQYF | TGCGCCAGCAGCCAAGATCCCGGGCTAGCGGGGCATAGCGAGACCCAGTACTTC
- | many | TRBJ2-7 | TRBV20-1 | CSARVGPDSYEQYF | TGCAGTGCTAGAGTGGGACCGGACTCCTACGAGCAGTACTTC
TRBD1 | many | TRBJ2-3 | TRBV20-1 | CSARTGSIDTQYF | TGCAGTGCCCGGACAGGGTCGATAGATACGCAGTATTTT
- | many | TRBJ2-7 | TRBV7-9 | CASSSKSGGGEQYF | TGTGCCAGCAGCTCCAAATCAGGTGGAGGGGAGCAGTACTTC
- | many | TRBJ2-7 | TRBV4-1 | CASSQERHSYEQYF | TGCGCCAGCAGCCAAGAAAGGCACTCCTACGAGCAGTACTTC
- | many | TRBJ2-5 | TRBV21-1 | CASSKGTVQETQYF | TGTGCCAGCAGCAAAGGGACAGTCCAAGAGACCCAGTACTTC
TRBD1 | - | TRBJ1-1 | TRBV5-1 | CASSLGQGNSEAFF | TGCGCCAGCAGCTTAGGACAGGGGAACTCTGAAGCTTTCTTT
- | many | TRBJ1-1 | TRBV4-3 | CASSQNWGGSTEAFF | TGCGCCAGCAGTCAAAATTGGGGGGGAAGCACTGAAGCTTTCTTT
- | many | TRBJ2-5 | TRBV28 | CASSLWAWQTQYF | TGTGCCAGCAGTTTATGGGCGTGGCAGACCCAGTACTTC
TRBD2 | many | TRBJ2-3 | TRBV7-6 | CASSSFLAVQGTQYF | TGTGCCAGCAGCTCGTTCCTAGCGGTGCAGGGTACGCAGTATTTT
TRBD2 | few | TRBJ2-5 | TRBV7-9 | CASSSELGLDISETQYF | TGTGCCAGCAGCTCAGAGTTGGGACTAGATATTTCAGAGACCCAGTACTTC
TRBD1 | - | TRBJ1-1 | TRBV6-2/TRBV6-3 | CASHRGDVTEAFF | TGTGCCAGTCACAGGGGGGATGTCACTGAAGCTTTCTTT
- | many | TRBJ2-3 | TRBV14 | CASSQGRRITDTQYF | TGTGCCAGCAGCCAAGGGCGCAGGATCACAGATACGCAGTATTTT
- | many | TRBJ1-1 | TRBV12-3/TRBV12-4 | CASSFTGGTEAFF | TGTGCCAGCAGTTTCACGGGCGGTACTGAAGCTTTCTTT
- | many | TRBJ2-5 | TRBV27 | CASSFQVTETQYF | TGTGCCAGCAGTTTTCAGGTCACGGAGACCCAGTACTTC
TRBD2 | many | TRBJ2-5 | TRBV4-3 | CASSQGLAAQETQYF | TGCGCCAGCAGCCAAGGACTAGCGGCACAAGAGACCCAGTACTTC
- | many | TRBJ1-1 | TRBV19 | CASSISQNTEAFF | TGTGCCAGTAGTATTTCCCAGAACACTGAAGCTTTCTTT
- | few | TRBJ1-4 | TRBV29-1 | CSVEHRDLNEKLFF | TGCAGCGTTGAACACAGGGACCTAAATGAAAAACTGTTTTTT
- | many | TRBJ2-4 | TRBV20-1 | CSVVFGSIQYF | TGCAGTGTAGTCTTTGGGTCGATTCAGTACTTC
TRBD1 | many | TRBJ2-7 | TRBV5-6 | CASSPRDSPYEQYF | TGTGCCAGCAGCCCCCGGGACAGTCCATACGAGCAGTACTTC
- | many | TRBJ2-3 | TRBV28 | CASSKTGLGTDTQYF | TGTGCCAGCAGCAAAACAGGACTCGGCACAGATACGCAGTATTTT
TRBD2 | many | TRBJ2-3 | TRBV12-3/TRBV12-4 | CASRRKLAGTSTDTQYF | TGTGCCAGCAGGCGCAAGCTAGCGGGTACTAGCACAGATACGCAGTATTTT
- | few | TRBJ2-2 | TRBV9 | CASSSLVDAGELFF | TGTGCCAGCAGCTCTCTCGTAGATGCCGGGGAGCTGTTTTTT
- | medium-sized | TRBJ2-3 | TRBV29-1 | CSVTWARVGTDTQYF | TGCAGCGTTACCTGGGCCAGGGTCGGCACAGATACGCAGTATTTT
- | - | TRBJ1-4 | TRBV7-6 | CASSLGKGGGQYNEKLFF | TGTGCCAGCAGCTTAGGAAAAGGGGGAGGGCAGTACAATGAAAAACTGTTTTTT
TRBD1 | many | TRBJ2-6 | TRBV2 | CAGRTGSSGANVLTF | TGTGCCGGGAGGACAGGGAGCTCTGGGGCCAACGTCCTGACTTTC
- | many | TRBJ1-5 | TRBV7-9 | CASSPSFWGVGGNQPQHF | TGTGCCAGCAGCCCAAGTTTCTGGGGGGTGGGAGGCAATCAGCCCCAGCATTTT
TRBD2 | many | TRBJ2-5 | TRBV7-8 | CASSHQGTSGGRETQYF | TGTGCCAGCAGCCACCAGGGGACTAGCGGGGGTAGGGAGACCCAGTACTTC
- | many | TRBJ2-6 | TRBV2 | CASSEGLGLRANVLTF | TGTGCCAGCAGTGAAGGTTTAGGGTTAAGGGCCAACGTCCTGACTTTC
- | many | TRBJ1-1 | TRBV6-2/TRBV6-3 | CASSYLGGANTEAFF | TGTGCCAGCAGTTACCTGGGAGGGGCGAACACTGAAGCTTTCTTT